The sequence of this TCR beta chain was determined in a study of shared clonotypes between healthy human individuals. Sequencing used immunoSEQ multiplex PCR; TCRdb keeps in-frame clones, though not all of them. The sample shows 450,000 to 600,000 clones, 60% to 85% of them seen only once. The J segment lost 1 base and the V segment lost 10 bases, leaving 11 bases of the junction unmatched. This CDR3 comprises 15 residues. The germline V gene encodes CDR1 SEHNR and CDR2 FQNEAQ (reference sequence). This clone was counted many times. This clonotype originated in a woman in her thirties or forties in good health. Some clones in this sample may be carry-over from other donors' samples. The sequencing sample was made of PBMCs. This chain uses TRBV7-9 with TRBJ2-7; 9 bases are shared with TRBD2. In DNA form, the CDR3 reads TGTGCCACCAATCCGACTAGCGGCCTATCCTACGAGCAGTACTTC. Its translation is CATNPTSGLSYEQYF.